The source of this T cell receptor (beta chain) is a study of T cell responses to AZD1222 COVID-19 vaccine listed by TCRdb under 2021. The study in broad terms: Because spike-specific TCR depth and breadth did not differ between the two schedules, AZD1222 recipients who got a second dose at roughly 4 weeks were pooled with those who got a second dose at roughly 12 weeks. Enrollment into the trials was organized by age into subgroups of 18-55, 56-69 and 70-plus years, and those subgroups contained approximately 160, 26 and 62 TCR-sequenced participants, respectively. TCR sequencing covered about 230 trial participants: 200 to 220 given two doses of AZD1222 and 26 given two doses of MenACWY control vaccine. The paper as a whole reports these results and caveats: No day 14 peak-response samples were available, so repertoires were characterized only after the peak T cell response. Reportedly, almost half of the unique spike-specific TCRs recognized epitopes lying outside the regions that are mutated in the B.1.351 and B.1.1.7 variants. Only 5 to 7 AZD1222 recipients were SARS-CoV-2 seropositive at baseline, limiting conclusions about previously exposed vaccinees. In the small 56-69-year group, the increase in depth fell short of significance, most likely because of low power. Vaccine-associated CD4 TCRs spanned the whole spike protein, with dominant responses in regions 160-218 and 743-854. Participants were mostly white British and included more females than males, and it was suggested by the authors that clonal diversity may have been underestimated. After two AZD1222 doses, spike-specific TCR breadth and depth were significantly higher than at day 0 and than in MenACWY recipients.

The meaning of the sample's time point label: baseline before first vaccination. Samples from vaccinated people were obtained from the UK trials COV001 and COV002, which included a single-blind randomized controlled phase 2/3 trial of AZD1222 (ChAdOx1 nCoV-19) in healthy adults. For TCRbeta chain sequencing, PBMC samples from trial participants were taken at day 0 and at day 28 after the second dose. For this clone: It has no known antigen specificity. Base quality data are lacking; no much larger clone is found one base away.

The CDR3 regions of human TCRbeta chains were analyzed by immunosequencing. The study's own analysis went as follows. TCRs in the repertoires were compared against a reference library of SARS-CoV-2-specific TCRs that had been generated with the MIRA antigen-specificity platform. Breadth meant the fraction of unique TCRs that were SARS-CoV-2-associated, whereas depth meant the fraction of total T cells that were SARS-CoV-2-associated. Using the MIRA data, every spike-specific TCR was mapped to the spike region that the TCR reacted to and assigned to either a CD4 or a CD8 class. Log10-transformed breadth and depth values were compared by one-way ANOVA with Sidak's multiple comparisons tests. Not all clones reach the TCRdb copy of this immuneACCESS table, which keeps in-frame sequences only. Checked studies attribute under half of the gap to unresolved V genes and leave the rest unexplained. D and trimming come from the DNA, and the V and J calls and clone size come from that table. In this sample the table shows 95,000 to 150,000 clones, roughly nine tenths of which occur a single time. Around 1.7% of the sample goes to the ten largest clones.

The receptor comes from an adult in good health. The source material was peripheral blood, sampled on day 0 of AZD1222 vaccination.

In nucleotide form, the sequence is TGTGCCACCAGTGCCAATGGGTTTGTGGCCAAAAACATTCAGTACTTC. The resulting protein is CATSANGFVAKNIQYF. The V gene is TRBV24-1 and the J gene is TRBJ2-4, with the identity of the D gene unclear. The CDR3 starts with the cysteine, ends with the phenylalanine, and has 16 residues. Of all the DNA, just the CDR3 is kept, 48 bases in frame from base 1. CDR1 is given as KGHDR and CDR2 as SFDVKD, both from the germline V gene. The trim is 5 bases for V and 1 base for J, with a gap of 14 bases between the germline ends.